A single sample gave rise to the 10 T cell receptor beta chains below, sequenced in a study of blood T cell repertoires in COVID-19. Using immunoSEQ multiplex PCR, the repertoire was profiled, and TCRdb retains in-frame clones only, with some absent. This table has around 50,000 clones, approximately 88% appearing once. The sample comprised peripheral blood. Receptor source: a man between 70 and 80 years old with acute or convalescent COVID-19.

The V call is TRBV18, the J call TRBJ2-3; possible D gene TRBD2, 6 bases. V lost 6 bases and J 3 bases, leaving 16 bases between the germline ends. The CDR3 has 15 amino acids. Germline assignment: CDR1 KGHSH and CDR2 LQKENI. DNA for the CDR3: TGTGCCAGCTCCATCAGGTCCGGGGGTACAGATACGCAGTATTTT. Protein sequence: CASSIRSGGTDTQYF.

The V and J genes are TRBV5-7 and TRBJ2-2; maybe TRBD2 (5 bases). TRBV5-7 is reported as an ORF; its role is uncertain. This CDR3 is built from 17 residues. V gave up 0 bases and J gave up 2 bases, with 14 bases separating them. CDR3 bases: TGTGCCAGCAGCTTGGCTTTACGGGGTATAAACACCGGGGAGCTGTTTTTT. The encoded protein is CASSLALRGINTGELFF.

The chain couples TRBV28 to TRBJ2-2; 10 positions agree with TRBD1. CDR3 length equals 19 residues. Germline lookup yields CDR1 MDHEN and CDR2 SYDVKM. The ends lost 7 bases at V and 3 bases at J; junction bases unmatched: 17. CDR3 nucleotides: TGTGCCAGCACCGTTCCTGGACAGGGGGTAGGAACCCACACCGGGGAGCTGTTTTTT. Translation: CASTVPGQGVGTHTGELFF.

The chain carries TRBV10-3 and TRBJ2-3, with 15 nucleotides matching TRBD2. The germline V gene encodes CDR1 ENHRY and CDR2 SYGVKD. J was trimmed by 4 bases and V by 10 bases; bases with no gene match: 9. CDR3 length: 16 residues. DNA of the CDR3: TGTGCCACCACTCGGACTAGCGGGGGGGGCCCAGATACGCAGTATTTT. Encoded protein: CATTRTSGGGPDTQYF.

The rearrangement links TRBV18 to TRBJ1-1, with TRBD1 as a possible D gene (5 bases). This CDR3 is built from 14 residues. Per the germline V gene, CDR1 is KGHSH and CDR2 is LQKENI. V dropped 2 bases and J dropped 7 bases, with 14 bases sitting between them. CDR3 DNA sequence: TGTGCCAGCTCACCAGCCCGCCTAGACAGTGAAGCTTTCTTT. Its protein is CASSPARLDSEAFF.

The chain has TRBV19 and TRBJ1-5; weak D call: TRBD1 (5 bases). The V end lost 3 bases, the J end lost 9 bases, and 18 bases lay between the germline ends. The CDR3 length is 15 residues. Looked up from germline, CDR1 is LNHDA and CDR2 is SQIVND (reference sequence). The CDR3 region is CASSILEGVSRPQHF. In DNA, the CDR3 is TGTGCCAGTAGTATTTTAGAAGGGGTTTCTCGGCCCCAGCATTTT.

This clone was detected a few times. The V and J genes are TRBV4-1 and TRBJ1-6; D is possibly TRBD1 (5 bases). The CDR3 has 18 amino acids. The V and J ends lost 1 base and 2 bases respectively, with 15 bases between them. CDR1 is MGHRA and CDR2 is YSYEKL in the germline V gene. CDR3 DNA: TGCGCCAGCAGCCAAGCGGTGGGCAGGGTGCCCTATAATTCACCCCTCCACTTT. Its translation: CASSQAVGRVPYNSPLHF.

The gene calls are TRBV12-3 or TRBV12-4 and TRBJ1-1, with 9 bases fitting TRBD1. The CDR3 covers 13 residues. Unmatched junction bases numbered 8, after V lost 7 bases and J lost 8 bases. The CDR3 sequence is CASNEGQGMEAFF. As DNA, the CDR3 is TGTGCCAGCAACGAAGGACAGGGGATGGAAGCTTTCTTT.

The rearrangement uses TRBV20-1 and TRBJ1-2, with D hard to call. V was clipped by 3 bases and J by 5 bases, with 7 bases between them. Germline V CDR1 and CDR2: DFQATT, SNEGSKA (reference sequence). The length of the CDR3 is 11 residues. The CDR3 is CSASYTYGYTF. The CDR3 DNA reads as TGCAGTGCTAGTTACACATATGGCTACACCTTC.

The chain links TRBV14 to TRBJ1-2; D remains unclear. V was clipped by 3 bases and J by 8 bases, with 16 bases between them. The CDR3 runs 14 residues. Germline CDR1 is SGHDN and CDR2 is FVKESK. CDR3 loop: CASSQEYSFRGYTF. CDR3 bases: TGTGCCAGCAGCCAGGAATACAGCTTTCGGGGCTACACCTTC.